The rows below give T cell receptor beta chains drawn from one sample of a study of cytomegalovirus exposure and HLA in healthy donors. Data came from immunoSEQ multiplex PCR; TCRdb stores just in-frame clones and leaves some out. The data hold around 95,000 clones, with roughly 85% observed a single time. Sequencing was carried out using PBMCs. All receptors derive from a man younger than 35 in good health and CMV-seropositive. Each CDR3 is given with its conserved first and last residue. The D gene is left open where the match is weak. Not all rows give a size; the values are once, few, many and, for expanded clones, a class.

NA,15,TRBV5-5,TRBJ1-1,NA,TGTGCCAGCAGCTTGGTTGGGGGAGGGGACACTGAAGCTTTCTTT,CASSLVGGGDTEAFF
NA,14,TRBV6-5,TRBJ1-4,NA,TGTGCCAGCAGACCACAGGGTAATAATGAAAAACTGTTTTTT,CASRPQGNNEKLFF
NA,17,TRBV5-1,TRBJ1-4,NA,TGCGCCAGCAGCGCAAGGACAAATGGCCTCTCCGGGGAAAAACTGTTTTTT,CASSARTNGLSGEKLFF
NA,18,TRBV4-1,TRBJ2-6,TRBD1,TGCGCCAGCAGCCTATCATCCATCACAGGGGCTGGGGCCAACGTCCTGACTTTC,CASSLSSITGAGANVLTF
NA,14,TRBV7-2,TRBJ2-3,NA,TGTGCCAGCAGCTCTAGCGGAGGGGGGGATACGCAGTATTTT,CASSSSGGGDTQYF
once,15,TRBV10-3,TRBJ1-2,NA,TGTGCCATCAGTGAGGGGGACGGCGGGAGCTATGGCTACACCTTC,CAISEGDGGSYGYTF
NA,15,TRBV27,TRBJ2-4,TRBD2,TGTGCCAGCAGTTTTTTGGGGGGGTCCAAAAACATTCAGTACTTC,CASSFLGGSKNIQYF
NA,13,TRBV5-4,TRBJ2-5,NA,TGTGCCAGCAGCTTAACCCCGCAGGAGACCCAGTACTTC,CASSLTPQETQYF
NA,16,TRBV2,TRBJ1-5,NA,TGTGCCAGCAACCTGAAAAAAGAGGGACTCGATCAGCCCCAGCATTTT,CASNLKKEGLDQPQHF
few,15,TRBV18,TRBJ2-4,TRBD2,TGTGCCAGCTCACCACCCAGTAGCGGGAGTGGCATTCAGTACTTC,CASSPPSSGSGIQYF
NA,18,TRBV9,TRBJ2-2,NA,TGTGCCAGCAGCGCAAGTAAAGGACAGGGACTAAACACCGGGGAGCTGTTTTTT,CASSASKGQGLNTGELFF
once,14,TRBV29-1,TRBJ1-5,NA,TGCAGCGTTGCAGCGGGCCGGGGCAATCAGCCCCAGCATTTT,CSVAAGRGNQPQHF
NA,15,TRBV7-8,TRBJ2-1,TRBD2,TGTGCCAGCAGCTTAGAAGGGACTAGCTTCTATGAGCAGTTCTTC,CASSLEGTSFYEQFF
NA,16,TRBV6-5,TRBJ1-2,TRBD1,TGTGCCAGCAGTTACTGGATGGGCAGGGGGATTGGAGGCTACACCTTC,CASSYWMGRGIGGYTF
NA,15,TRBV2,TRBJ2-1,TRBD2,TGTGCCAGCAGTGATGGGACTAGCGGGAGAGGTGAGCAGTTCTTC,CASSDGTSGRGEQFF
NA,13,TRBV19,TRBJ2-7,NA,TGTGCCAGTAGTTCCTCGGATCGGAGGGAGCAGTACTTC,CASSSSDRREQYF
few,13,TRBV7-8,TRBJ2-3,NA,TGTGCCAGCAGCCCAGGGTTCCGGGATACGCAGTATTTT,CASSPGFRDTQYF
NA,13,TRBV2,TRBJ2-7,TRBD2,TGTGCCAGCAGCGGGACTAGCGGGTACGAGCAGTACTTC,CASSGTSGYEQYF
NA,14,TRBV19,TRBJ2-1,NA,TGTGCCAGTACCGACGACACAATACTGGATGAGCAGTTCTTC,CASTDDTILDEQFF
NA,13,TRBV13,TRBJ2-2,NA,TGTGCCAGCAGCCTAACTAACACCGGGGAGCTGTTTTTT,CASSLTNTGELFF
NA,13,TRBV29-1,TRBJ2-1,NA,TGCAGCGTCGTCAGGGGCTCCTACAATGAGCAGTTCTTC,CSVVRGSYNEQFF
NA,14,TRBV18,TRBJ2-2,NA,TGTGCCAGCTCACAAACGGTTAACACCGGGGAGCTGTTTTTT,CASSQTVNTGELFF
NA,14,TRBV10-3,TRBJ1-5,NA,TGTGCCATCAGTGTGGCGGGGAGGGATCAGCCCCAGCATTTT,CAISVAGRDQPQHF
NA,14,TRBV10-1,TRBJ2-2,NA,TGCGCCAGCCGGGGGGCTTCAAGTACCGGGGAGCTGTTTTTT,CASRGASSTGELFF
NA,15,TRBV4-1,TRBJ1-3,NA,TGCGCCAGCAGCCAAGGAATGGGGGCTCGGAACACCATATATTTT,CASSQGMGARNTIYF
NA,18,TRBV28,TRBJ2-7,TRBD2,TGTGCCAGCAGTGTGACCGGGAGGGCTTGGAACAACTCCTACGAGCAGTACTTC,CASSVTGRAWNNSYEQYF